This T cell receptor beta chain is drawn from a study of vaccination effects on CD4 cells after COVID-19. With V trimmed by 4 bases and J by 8 bases, 11 bases remained unmatched. The germline V gene has CDR1 KGHDR and CDR2 SFDVKD. This CDR3 spans 15 amino acids. A note on this clone: Its target is unknown.

Data came from immunoSEQ multiplex PCR; TCRdb stores just in-frame clones and leaves some out. The data show some 19,000 clones, 74% seen once. Under the ViraFEST assay, PBMC were stimulated with viral peptide pools so that antigen-specific CD4+ T cells expanded. Sequencing was performed afterwards. The culture ran for nine to ten days, and then CD4+ T cells were isolated. The infection with SARS-CoV-2 (confirmed by PCR) occurred in this person between March and December 2020. The chain combines TRBV24-1 with TRBJ1-2; 8 positions agree with TRBD1. The TCR originated in a human donor who had a prior SARS-CoV-2 infection. Sequencing was performed on CD4+ T cells from PBMCs cultured with a peptide pool, taken before COVID-19 vaccination. Here the CDR3 DNA reads TGTGCCACCAGTGACCTAGGACAGGGCGTGGAGGGCTACACCTTC. This encodes CATSDLGQGVEGYTF.